The next 20 T cell receptor beta chains were all read from a single sample in a study of early T cells in non-severe SARS-CoV-2 infection. One entry per CDR3 protein results from TCRdb running MiXCR on the 5' RACE reads. The data show 68,000 or so distinct CDR3 sequences, 11% seen once. The sample was whole blood. Every receptor here comes from an adult who was a healthcare worker with PCR-confirmed SARS-CoV-2 infection or an uninfected control (not recorded which).

This clonotype was detected many times. Compared with germline, one end of the junction differs, possibly owing to a read error. The chain has TRBV4-1 and TRBJ1-1; TRBD1 might be the D (5 bases). Germline lookup yields CDR1 MGHRA and CDR2 YSYEKL. The CDR3 extends over 16 amino acids. The CDR3 region has the DNA TGCGCCAGCAGCCCTCAAGCCATAGCAGGGATCACTGGAGCTTTCTTT. As protein: CASSPQAIAGITGAFF.

This chain joins TRBV6-1 and TRBJ1-2; perhaps TRBD1 as D (6 bases). CDR3 length: 12 residues. CDR1 and CDR2 (germline): MNHNS, SASEGT. V was cut by 8 bases and J by 7 bases, with 14 bases left in between. In DNA, the CDR3 is TGTGCCAGCCGGCAGGGGAGTTTTGGCTACACCTTC. Its translation: CASRQGSFGYTF.

This clonotype showed up many times. The chain couples TRBV28 to TRBJ2-4, with D possibly being TRBD2 (5 bases). V dropped 5 bases and J dropped 6 bases, with 8 bases sitting between them. Germline V gives CDR1 MDHEN, CDR2 SYDVKM. CDR3 length: 12 residues. The CDR3 sequence is CASSRDRNIQYF. CDR3 bases: TGTGCCAGCAGTCGGGATCGAAACATTCAGTACTTC.

This clonotype has ten or more counts. This sequence joins TRBV20-1 and TRBJ2-7; 9 nucleotides agree with TRBD1. This CDR3 spans 17 amino acids. Per the germline V gene, CDR1 is DFQATT and CDR2 is SNEGSKA (reference sequence). V gave up 1 base and J gave up 6 bases; unmatched junction bases: 16. The CDR3 sequence is CSARGPSVRDRDGEQYF. Written as DNA, the CDR3 is TGCAGTGCTAGAGGCCCCTCCGTTAGGGACAGGGACGGCGAGCAGTACTTC.

This clonotype showed up just a few times. This chain connects TRBV29-1 to TRBJ1-1; a weak D match, TRBD1 (5 bases). This CDR3 comprises 11 residues. V lost 4 bases and J 4 bases, leaving 7 bases between the germline ends. CDR1 and CDR2 from the germline V gene are SQVTM and ANQGSEA. The CDR3 bases are TGCAGCGTTGTTGGGGCCACTGAAGCTTTCTTT. This sequence encodes CSVVGATEAFF.

This clonotype was observed a handful of times. The rearrangement links TRBV6-2 or TRBV6-3 to TRBJ1-2; tentatively, D is TRBD1 (6 bases). This CDR3 is 19 amino acids long. Germline V lookup: CDR1 MNHEY, CDR2 SVGEGT. V lost 0 bases to trimming and J lost 4 bases, with 24 bases between them. CDR3 bases: TGTGCCAGCAGTTACTCGAGGACAGCCCCGAAAAACCAAGGCTATGGCTACACCTTC. Translated, it gives CASSYSRTAPKNQGYGYTF.

This clonotype was picked up a small number of times. J is TRBJ1-6 and V is TRBV3-1; 9 nucleotides line up with TRBD1. Germline CDR1 and CDR2: LGHDT and YNNKEL (reference sequence). The CDR3 has 15 amino acids. V lost 1 base, J lost 8 bases, and 3 bases stayed unmatched. The CDR3 DNA sequence: TGTGCCAGCAGCCAAGGAACAGGGGGCGATTCACCCCTCCACTTT. Protein sequence: CASSQGTGGDSPLHF. The full variable domain, rest sourced from reference TRBV3-1 and TRBJ1-6, is DTAVSQTPKYLVTQMGNDKSIKCEQNLGHDTMYWYKQDSKKFLKIMFSYNNKELIINETVPNRFSPKSPDKAHLNLHINSLELGDSAVYFCASSQGTGGDSPLHFGNGTRLTVT.

The V and J genes are TRBV21-1 and TRBJ1-1; the table gives TRBD1 as D, unverified against the DNA. TRBV21-1 represents a pseudogene. CDR3 size: 14 residues. The DNA for the CDR3 is TGTGCCAGCAGCAAAGGCGGACAGGCTCCTGAAGCTTTCTTT. Translated, it gives CASSKGGQAPEAFF.

This clonotype was seen only a few times. The CDR3 protein is CASSQEFANVLTF. The CDR3 DNA sequence: TGCGCCAGCAGCCAAGAATTCGCCAACGTCCTGACTTTC. The chain has TRBV4-3 and TRBJ2-6; D ambiguous. Germline CDR1 is LGHNA and CDR2 is YSLEER. Trimming pared 0 bases from V and 7 bases from J, leaving 4 bases between. This CDR3 contains 13 residues.

The chain combines TRBV7-2 with TRBJ2-4; TRBD1 matches at 8 bases. The ends lost 4 bases at V and 3 bases at J; junction bases unmatched: 5. CDR3 length equals 15 residues. CDR1 SGHTA and CDR2 FQGNSA come from the germline V gene. CDR3: CASSSTGVLKNIQYF. In nucleotides, the CDR3 is TGTGCCAGCAGCTCGACAGGGGTCCTCAAAAACATTCAGTACTTC.

This chain uses TRBV20-1 with TRBJ2-3, with 12 positions matching TRBD2. Germline values: CDR1 DFQATT, CDR2 SNEGSKA (reference sequence). The CDR3 spans 16 residues. The V gene end was trimmed by 7 bases and the J gene end by 1 base; junction bases not matched to a gene: 9. Written as DNA, the CDR3 is TGCAGTGGGACTAGCGGGACCCACGGCGGCACAGATACGCAGTATTTT. It is translated as CSGTSGTHGGTDTQYF.

The sample holds a few counts of this clonotype. The V call is TRBV10-3, the J call TRBJ2-5; 10 bases match TRBD2. V dropped 0 bases and J dropped 2; count of bases not matched to a gene: 12. CDR3 size: 19 residues. Germline loops: CDR1 ENHRY, CDR2 SYGVKD. The CDR3 bases are TGTGCCATCAGTGAGTCAGTAGCGGGAGGTCCAAAGGGGCAAGAGACCCAGTACTTC. Its translation: CAISESVAGGPKGQETQYF.

This clonotype was detected ten times or more. CDR3 in amino acids: CAIRDGYYNEQFF. CDR3 nucleotide sequence: TGTGCCATACGGGACGGATACTACAATGAGCAGTTCTTC. The genes are TRBV9 and TRBJ2-1, with D perhaps matching TRBD1 or TRBD2 (5 bases each). The CDR3 is made up of 13 amino acids. V shed 9 bases and J shed 3 bases, with 13 bases lying between them. The V gene's germline CDR1 is SGDLS and CDR2 YYNGEE.

This clonotype appeared many times. The gene calls are TRBV11-2 and TRBJ2-4; D is ambiguous. The CDR3 has 15 amino acids. From germline, CDR1 is SGHAT and CDR2 FQNNGV. V was pared by 3 bases and J by 7 bases, with 16 bases between. The CDR3 bases are TGTGCCAGCAGCTTGGAGCACACCCTGGGGAACATTCAGTACTTC. Protein: CASSLEHTLGNIQYF.

Only a few counts were recorded for this clonotype. This chain uses TRBV7-9 with TRBJ2-2; D is unresolved. From germline, CDR1 is SEHNR and CDR2 FQNEAQ (reference sequence). V was clipped by 4 bases and J by 2 bases, with 11 bases between them. This CDR3 has 15 residues. The CDR3 loop reads CASSSVIGNTGELFF. CDR3 DNA: TGTGCCAGCAGCTCCGTAATCGGAAACACCGGGGAGCTGTTTTTT. Filled out from reference TRBV7-9 and TRBJ2-2, the complete variable domain reads DTGVSQNPRHKITKRGQNVTFRCDPISEHNRLYWYRQTLGQGPEFLTYFQNEAQLEKSRLLSDRFSAERPKGSFSTLEIQRTEQGDSAMYLCASSSVIGNTGELFFGEGSRLTVL.

This clonotype has just a few counts. The chain couples TRBV5-5 to TRBJ1-5; 8 nucleotides align to TRBD1. The CDR3 runs to 16 residues. Germline-derived CDR1 and CDR2 are SGHKS and YYEKEE (reference sequence). V was clipped by 0 bases and J by 1 base; unmatched bases: 3. The CDR3 here is CASSLGQGASNQPQHF. The CDR3 DNA reads TGTGCCAGCAGCTTGGGGCAGGGGGCGAGCAATCAGCCCCAGCATTTT. Together with reference TRBV5-5 and TRBJ1-5, the CDR3 gives the full variable domain: DAGVTQSPTHLIKTRGQQVTLRCSPISGHKSVSWYQQVLGQGPQFIFQYYEKEERGRGNFPDRFSARQFPNYSSELNVNALLLGDSALYLCASSLGQGASNQPQHFGDGTRLSIL.

In this sample, this clonotype turned up many times. The chain recombines TRBV7-9 with TRBJ1-1; possibly TRBD1 for D (6 bases). The germline gives CDR1 SEHNR, CDR2 FQNEAQ (reference sequence). The V gene lost 4 bases and the J gene lost 8 bases, with 14 bases spanning the gap. The CDR3 totals 13 residues. The CDR3 reads CASSSGQWEEAFF. The CDR3, as DNA: TGTGCCAGCAGCTCTGGACAGTGGGAAGAAGCTTTCTTT. The entire variable domain, with the rest obtained from reference TRBV7-9 and TRBJ1-1, is as follows: DTGVSQNPRHKITKRGQNVTFRCDPISEHNRLYWYRQTLGQGPEFLTYFQNEAQLEKSRLLSDRFSAERPKGSFSTLEIQRTEQGDSAMYLCASSSGQWEEAFFGQGTRLTVV.

This clonotype was observed a handful of times. This chain links TRBV11-2 with TRBJ1-5, with D perhaps matching TRBD1 (6 bases). This CDR3 has 14 amino acids. The germline gives CDR1 SGHAT, CDR2 FQNNGV. V lost 5 bases and J lost 5, with 13 bases in between. The CDR3 DNA sequence: TGTGCCAGCAGCCTCCAGGGGAAAGATCAGCCCCAGCATTTT. As protein: CASSLQGKDQPQHF. Using reference TRBV11-2 and TRBJ1-5 for the parts outside the CDR3, the full variable domain is EAGVAQSPRYKIIEKRQSVAFWCNPISGHATLYWYQQILGQGPKLLIQFQNNGVVDDSQLPKDRFSAERLKGVDSTLKIQPAKLEDSAVYLCASSLQGKDQPQHFGDGTRLSIL.

The table lists this clonotype with a few counts. This sequence joins TRBV2 and TRBJ2-2; TRBD1 is a possible D gene (5 bases). Trimming stripped 5 bases from V and 2 bases from J, with 9 bases between. This CDR3 spans 14 amino acids. Germline values: CDR1 SNHLY, CDR2 FYNNEI. CDR3 sequence reads: CASSWGLNTGELFF. CDR3 DNA sequence: TGTGCCAGCAGTTGGGGCCTTAACACCGGGGAGCTGTTTTTT.

This clonotype came up many times. The J gene is TRBJ2-1, the V gene TRBV20-1; 7 bases are a match to TRBD2. This CDR3 has 14 amino acids. The trim removed 3 bases at V and 7 bases at J, leaving 9 bases unmatched. Germline CDR1 is DFQATT and CDR2 is SNEGSKA (reference sequence). The CDR3 here is CSARYAGVTNEQFF. In DNA, the CDR3 is TGCAGTGCTAGGTACGCGGGAGTCACAAATGAGCAGTTCTTC.